This T cell receptor (beta chain) was sequenced during a study of T cell repertoires in cytomegalovirus infection. Study-level findings and limits: HLA-C-restricted TCR beta clonotypes specific for CMV led the ex vivo response.

The J segment lost 0 bases and the V segment lost 6 bases, leaving 13 bases of the junction unmatched. CDR3 length: 18 residues. Germline CDR1 MNHNS, CDR2 SASEGT. TCRdb analysed the reads with MiXCR anew, one entry per CDR3 protein. The sample shows about 300,000 distinct CDR3 sequences, 8% to 10% of them seen only once. This clonotype was found many times. Its antigen is as yet unknown. The clonotype comes from a human donor in good health (CMV status not recorded). Some clones in this sample may be carry-over from other donors' samples. The sequenced material came from PBMCs. The chain couples TRBV6-1 to TRBJ2-3; 9 bases match TRBD2. CDR3 sequence reads: CASSRRGGLLPSTDTQYF. Written as DNA, the CDR3 is TGTGCCAGCAGCCGGCGGGGGGGACTCCTTCCTAGCACAGATACGCAGTATTTT.